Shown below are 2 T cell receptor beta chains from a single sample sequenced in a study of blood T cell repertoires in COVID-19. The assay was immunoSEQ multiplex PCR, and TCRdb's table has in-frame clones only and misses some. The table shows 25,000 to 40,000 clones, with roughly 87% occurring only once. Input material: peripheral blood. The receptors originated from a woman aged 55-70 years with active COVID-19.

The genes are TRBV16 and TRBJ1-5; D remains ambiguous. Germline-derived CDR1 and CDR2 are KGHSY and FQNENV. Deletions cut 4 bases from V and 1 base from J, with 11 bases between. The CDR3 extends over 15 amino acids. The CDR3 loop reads CASSRGLESNQPQHF. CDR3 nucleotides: TGTGCCAGCAGCCGAGGCCTAGAGAGCAATCAGCCCCAGCATTTT.

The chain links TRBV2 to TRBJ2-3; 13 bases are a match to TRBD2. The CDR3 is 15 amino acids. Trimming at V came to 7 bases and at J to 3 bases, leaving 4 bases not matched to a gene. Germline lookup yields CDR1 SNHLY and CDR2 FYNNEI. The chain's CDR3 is CASTGGLAGTDTQYF. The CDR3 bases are TGTGCCAGCACGGGGGGACTAGCGGGGACAGATACGCAGTATTTT.